This T cell receptor (beta chain) was found in a study of CXCR3-negative and CXCR3-positive naive CD8 T cells. Study summary: TRB reads totalled about 140 million, about 1.5 +/- 0.3 million per library.

Details on this clonotype: Its antigen remains unidentified.

The CDR3 has 14 residues. Looked up from germline, CDR1 is SQVTM and CDR2 is ANQGSEA. Findings of the study overall: Comparison of naive subsets found surface CD5 to be comparable, and TCR strength was inferred on the basis of TRB CDR3 properties.

UMI labels and 5' RACE were used to prepare the TRB cDNA libraries. Using the 5' RACE reads, TCRdb records one entry per CDR3 protein without DNA. This sample's table has 38,000 or so distinct CDR3 sequences. The TCR originated in a human donor in good health. Some clones in this sample may be carry-over from other donors' samples. This chain links TRBV29-1 with TRBJ2-2; the TCRdb D gene call, TRBD1, has no DNA to confirm it. The specimen was memory CD8+ T cells from blood. This chain's CDR3 is CSVVGTGPPGMLFF.